These 28 T cell receptor beta chains came from one sample sequenced in a study of T cell repertoires in cytomegalovirus infection. TCRdb re-derived calls from the reads in MiXCR, one entry per CDR3 protein. The sample carries 200,000 to 300,000 distinct CDR3 sequences, about an eighth recorded once. Specimen: PBMCs. Source of these receptors: a human donor in good health (CMV status not recorded). Some clones in this sample may be carry-over from other donors' samples.

In this sample, this clonotype turned up many times. This chain uses TRBV4-2 with TRBJ1-2; possible D gene TRBD1, 6 bases. Germline V gene data show CDR1 as LGHNA and CDR2 as YNFKEQ. This CDR3 has 15 amino acids. Trimming took 0 bases from V and 8 from J, leaving 16 bases between them. The CDR3 DNA is TGTGCCAGCAGCCAAGATTTAGGGGACGGGGGCGGCTACACCTTC. Translation: CASSQDLGDGGGYTF.

This clonotype was seen at least ten times. V gene TRBV28 combines with J gene TRBJ2-7, with 10 bases lining up with TRBD2. Losses at the gene ends were 7 bases for V and 2 bases for J; bases not matched to a gene: 8. The germline V gene has CDR1 MDHEN and CDR2 SYDVKM. The CDR3 runs 15 residues. CDR3 in amino acids: CASTGIAGGTYEQYF. In DNA, the CDR3 is TGTGCCAGCACGGGTATAGCGGGAGGAACCTACGAGCAGTACTTC.

The chain combines TRBV2 with TRBJ2-3, with TRBD2 matching 7 bases. The length of the CDR3 is 14 residues. Trimming cost V 8 bases and J 2 bases; bases outside gene matches: 7. The V gene's germline CDR1 is SNHLY and CDR2 FYNNEI. CDR3 DNA: TGTGCCAGCCCTGAAGCGGGGCTCACAGATACGCAGTATTTT. Amino acids: CASPEAGLTDTQYF.

This CDR3 is CSARRWEAWETQYF. The CDR3 nucleotides are TGCAGTGCTAGAAGGTGGGAGGCATGGGAGACCCAGTACTTC. V is TRBV20-1 and J is TRBJ2-5; TRBD2 is a possible D gene (6 bases). V was clipped by 2 bases and J by 5 bases, with 15 bases between them. Per the germline V gene, CDR1 is DFQATT and CDR2 is SNEGSKA (reference sequence). The CDR3 is 14 amino acids.

This clonotype was detected only a few times. V is TRBV7-2 and J is TRBJ1-4; D is unresolved. Trimming shortened V by 2 bases and J by 3 bases, and 10 bases separated the two germline ends. This CDR3 comprises 15 residues. Germline V gene sequence: CDR1 SGHTA, CDR2 FQGNSA. As DNA, the CDR3 is TGTGCCAGCAGCTTACGGTCAGGCTCTAATGAAAAACTGTTTTTT. This encodes CASSLRSGSNEKLFF.

In this sample, this clonotype turned up a few times. The V call is TRBV20-1, the J call TRBJ1-5; possible D gene TRBD1, 5 bases. This CDR3 comprises 17 residues. The germline CDR1 and CDR2 sequences are DFQATT and SNEGSKA (reference sequence). V lost 0 bases to trimming and J lost 3 bases, with 18 bases between them. The CDR3: CSARDFSGTDYNQPQHF. The CDR3 DNA reads TGCAGTGCTAGAGATTTTTCCGGGACCGACTACAATCAGCCCCAGCATTTT.

This clonotype was seen repeatedly, ten times or more. The gene calls are TRBV28 and TRBJ1-3, with TRBD1 identical over 7 bases. CDR1 and CDR2 (germline): MDHEN, SYDVKM. J lost 2 bases, V lost 10 bases, and 2 bases had no gene match. This CDR3 is built from 12 residues. The DNA for the CDR3 is TGTGCCATCCAGGGGGCTGGAAACACCATATATTTT. The encoded protein is CAIQGAGNTIYF.

This clonotype was detected only a few times. The chain has TRBV6-6 and TRBJ1-2; 7 bases are a match to TRBD1. V shed 6 bases and J 2 bases; nucleotides not matched to a gene: 3. Germline values: CDR1 MNHNY, CDR2 SVGAGI (reference sequence). This CDR3 contains 13 residues. This chain's CDR3 is CASRPGQNYGYTF. CDR3 DNA sequence: TGTGCCAGCAGGCCGGGACAGAACTATGGCTACACCTTC.

This clonotype appeared many times. This chain joins TRBV14 and TRBJ2-3, with D possibly being TRBD1 (5 bases). Germline CDR1 is SGHDN and CDR2 is FVKESK. Trimming took 3 bases from V and 5 from J, leaving 12 bases between them. CDR3 length equals 14 residues. CDR3 sequence (DNA): TGTGCCAGCAGCCAGCCCGCTGGACAAGATACGCAGTATTTT. Amino acids: CASSQPAGQDTQYF.

This clonotype was counted at least ten times. This chain links TRBV6-5 with TRBJ2-7; TRBD2 agrees at 11 bases. The junction had 5 bases not matched to a gene; V was cut back by 0 bases and J by 7 bases. Germline CDR1 MNHEY, CDR2 SVGAGI. This CDR3 is 15 amino acids long. The CDR3 DNA follows: TGTGCCAGCAGTTACTCCACTAGCGGGAGCAGGGAGCAGTACTTC. This encodes CASSYSTSGSREQYF.

The table lists this clonotype with a few counts. The rearrangement links TRBV29-1 to TRBJ2-1, with D possibly being TRBD1 (6 bases). Germline V gene sequence: CDR1 SQVTM, CDR2 ANQGSEA. Trimming cost V 7 bases and J 8 bases, with 9 bases left between them. This CDR3 is built from 10 residues. CDR3 DNA sequence: TGCAGCGAAGAGGGGGATGAGCAGTTCTTC. Translation gives CSEEGDEQFF.

The chain joins TRBV19 to TRBJ2-5, with D maybe TRBD2 (6 bases). CDR3 length equals 13 residues. The germline CDR1 and CDR2 sequences are LNHDA and SQIVND (reference sequence). V gave up 9 bases and J gave up 1 base, with 12 bases separating them. In DNA, the CDR3 is TGTGCCAGCACTGACGGGAGCCAAGAGACCCAGTACTTC. This codes for CASTDGSQETQYF.

This clonotype was found a few times. The rearrangement links TRBV20-1 to TRBJ1-6; TRBD1 matches at 8 bases. Germline CDR1 and CDR2: DFQATT and SNEGSKA (reference sequence). CDR3 length equals 14 residues. The V gene end was trimmed by 6 bases and the J gene end by 4 bases; junction bases not matched to a gene: 5. The CDR3 here is CSATQGVYNSPLHF. The CDR3 DNA follows: TGCAGTGCAACACAGGGGGTTTATAATTCACCCCTCCACTTT.

This clonotype came up a few times. The J gene is TRBJ2-7, the V gene TRBV24-1, with D possibly being TRBD2 (5 bases). Germline values: CDR1 KGHDR, CDR2 SFDVKD. The CDR3 runs to 14 residues. Trimming took 6 bases from V and 5 from J, leaving 16 bases between them. The CDR3 DNA sequence: TGTGCCACCAGTTCCAGTGTCTCGGGGAACGAGCAGTACTTC. It codes for CATSSSVSGNEQYF.

This clonotype appeared a few times. The chain employs TRBV20-1 and TRBJ2-7; D is ambiguous. CDR1 and CDR2 (germline): DFQATT, SNEGSKA (reference sequence). The V gene lost 1 base and the J gene lost 4 bases, with 8 bases spanning the gap. The CDR3 contains 12 residues. CDR3 sequence (DNA): TGCAGTGCTAGAGTTCGGAGTTACGAGCAGTACTTC. This encodes CSARVRSYEQYF.

Only a few counts were recorded for this clonotype. This chain uses TRBV20-1 with TRBJ2-1, with 11 bases matching TRBD2. Germline V gene sequence: CDR1 DFQATT, CDR2 SNEGSKA (reference sequence). CDR3 length: 15 residues. The junction had 10 bases not matched to a gene; V was cut back by 5 bases and J by 7 bases. This CDR3 reads CSAYLSGGAGNEQFF. CDR3 sequence (DNA): TGCAGTGCTTACCTTAGCGGGGGGGCGGGGAATGAGCAGTTCTTC.

This clonotype was picked up many times. The V gene is TRBV5-4, the J gene TRBJ2-1; possibly TRBD1 for D (6 bases). CDR1 is SGHNT, CDR2 YYREEE, per germline (reference sequence). The CDR3 loop spans 15 amino acids. V was shortened by 4 bases and J by 0 bases, with 11 bases between the two germline ends. CDR3 DNA: TGTGCCAGCAGCAAAGACAGGAGCTCCTACAATGAGCAGTTCTTC. This encodes CASSKDRSSYNEQFF.

This clonotype has a count of ten or more. The chain recombines TRBV28 with TRBJ2-7, with 9 bases matching TRBD1. CDR3 length: 15 residues. V was pared by 5 bases and J by 6 bases, with 11 bases of the junction left unmatched. In germline, CDR1 is MDHEN, CDR2 SYDVKM. CDR3 nucleotides: TGTGCCAGCAGTGTGACAGGGGGGAGTAGTCGCGAGCAGTACTTC. Protein product: CASSVTGGSSREQYF.

This clonotype was detected many times. The rearrangement joins TRBV11-2 to TRBJ2-7; the D gene is possibly TRBD1 (7 bases). V lost 7 bases to trimming and J lost 7 bases, with 23 bases between them. The CDR3 loop spans 15 amino acids. Looked up from germline, CDR1 is SGHAT and CDR2 is FQNNGV. This CDR3 reads CASTIGETGRGEQYF. The CDR3 DNA follows: TGTGCCAGCACGATCGGTGAGACAGGGCGGGGAGAGCAGTACTTC.

This clonotype was seen many times. The chain uses TRBV7-8 and TRBJ2-2; TRBD2 might be the D (6 bases). Germline CDR1 and CDR2: SGHVS and FQNEAQ. This CDR3 has 13 amino acids. Trimming pared 1 base from V and 7 bases from J, leaving 7 bases between. This CDR3 reads CASSLDGSGELFF. The CDR3 DNA follows: TGTGCCAGCAGCTTAGACGGGAGCGGGGAGCTGTTTTTT.

This clonotype was seen many times. The rearrangement links TRBV11-3 to TRBJ1-4, with D unclear. Trimming removed 4 bases at V and 0 bases at J, with 24 bases between. Germline V lookup: CDR1 SGHNT, CDR2 YENEEA. The CDR3 spans 20 residues. CDR3 nucleotides: TGTGCCAGCAGCTCGCTAAAGAAGAGTCTTCATTTTTCAACTAATGAAAAACTGTTTTTT. The encoded protein is CASSSLKKSLHFSTNEKLFF.

This clonotype was detected a few times. The gene calls are TRBV5-1 and TRBJ2-2, with D possibly TRBD2 on 7 matching bases. The CDR3 length is 17 residues. V gave up 0 bases and J gave up 0 bases, with 12 bases separating them. The germline gives CDR1 SGHRS, CDR2 YFSETQ. As DNA, the CDR3 is TGCGCCAGCAGCTTGGCGGCGGGGGCGGCGAACACCGGGGAGCTGTTTTTT. Its translation is CASSLAAGAANTGELFF.

V gene TRBV2 combines with J gene TRBJ2-2, with D possibly being TRBD2 (5 bases). Per the germline V gene, CDR1 is SNHLY and CDR2 is FYNNEI. The CDR3 loop spans 16 amino acids. V lost 3 bases, J lost 6 bases, and 17 bases lay in between. The CDR3 nucleotides read TGTGCCAGCAGTGAGTTGCCTCCGGGGAGCGCCGGGGAGCTGTTTTTT. Its protein is CASSELPPGSAGELFF.

Many counts were recorded for this clonotype. The chain recombines TRBV25-1 with TRBJ1-2; D not resolved. Trimming cost V 3 bases and J 8 bases, with 13 bases left between them. The germline V gene encodes CDR1 MGHDK and CDR2 SYGVNS. CDR3 length: 13 amino acids. The CDR3: CASSEPLQRGYTF. CDR3 DNA: TGTGCCAGCAGTGAGCCACTTCAACGGGGCTACACCTTC.

In this sample, this clonotype turned up a few times. J is TRBJ1-6 and V is TRBV5-1, with D perhaps TRBD1 (6 bases). This CDR3 is built from 15 residues. The germline V gene has CDR1 SGHRS and CDR2 YFSETQ. Trimming removed 0 bases from V and 9 bases from J, with 13 bases in between. The CDR3 sequence is CASSLAVQGASPLHF. Here the CDR3 DNA reads TGCGCCAGCAGCTTGGCCGTACAGGGCGCTTCACCCCTCCACTTT. The full variable domain, in which reference TRBV5-1 and TRBJ1-6 provide the parts outside the CDR3, is KAGVTQTPRYLIKTRGQQVTLSCSPISGHRSVSWYQQTPGQGLQFLFEYFSETQRNKGNFPGRFSGRQFSNSRSEMNVSTLELGDSALYLCASSLAVQGASPLHFGNGTRLTVT.

This clonotype was seen only a few times. The V gene is TRBV19, the J gene TRBJ1-5; D is ambiguous. Trimming took off 2 bases at V and 1 base at J, with 9 bases between the two ends. This CDR3 contains 15 residues. CDR1 and CDR2 from the germline V gene are LNHDA and SQIVND (reference sequence). DNA for the CDR3: TGTGCCAGTAGTATAATGAAGGGAAGCAATCAGCCCCAGCATTTT. It is translated as CASSIMKGSNQPQHF.

This chain links TRBV13 with TRBJ1-2, with TRBD1 as a possible D gene (5 bases). The germline CDR1 and CDR2 sequences are PRHDT and FYEKMQ (reference sequence). Trimming removed 2 bases at V and 4 bases at J, with 14 bases between. CDR3 length: 15 amino acids. The CDR3 nucleotides are TGTGCCAGCAGCTTATCGGGGGAAAGCGCCTATGGCTACACCTTC. Translation: CASSLSGESAYGYTF. The complete variable domain, with remaining parts taken from reference TRBV13 and TRBJ1-2, reads AAGVIQSPRHLIKEKRETATLKCYPIPRHDTVYWYQQGPGQDPQFLISFYEKMQSDKGSIPDRFSAQQFSDYHSELNMSSLELGDSALYFCASSLSGESAYGYTFGSGTRLTVV.

This clonotype was recorded many times. The CDR3 nucleotides read TGTGCCAGCAGGGGACTCGGTGTTGAGCAGTACTTC. Translating gives CASRGLGVEQYF. The V gene is TRBV12-3 or TRBV12-4, the J gene TRBJ2-7, with TRBD2 as a possible D gene (6 bases). The CDR3 extends over 12 amino acids. The V end lost 6 bases, the J end lost 7 bases, and 13 bases lay between the germline ends.